This T cell receptor beta chain was recovered during a study of neoadjuvant nivolumab and ipilimumab in lung cancer. General study results and limits: Only two of four nivolumab-treated tumors gained richness and clonality by surgery. TCR richness and clonality were higher in tumors than adjacent uninvolved lung.

About this clone: Antigen: not known.

Here immunoSEQ multiplex PCR was the method, and the copy in TCRdb shows in-frame clones only, minus some. The data hold fewer than 25,000 clones, with roughly 84% observed a single time. The CDR3 extends over 16 amino acids. In germline, CDR1 is SGHDT, CDR2 YYEEEE. The V gene end was trimmed by 0 bases and the J gene end by 5 bases; junction bases not matched to a gene: 8. This sequence joins TRBV5-6 and TRBJ2-7; TRBD1 matches at 10 bases. The sequencing used peripheral blood, collected before neoadjuvant nivolumab, alone or with ipilimumab. The sequence came from an adult with non-small cell lung cancer. This CDR3 is CASSLGSGTGVHEQYF. Here the CDR3 DNA reads TGTGCCAGCAGCTTGGGATCCGGGACAGGGGTCCACGAGCAGTACTTC. The complete variable domain, with remaining parts taken from reference TRBV5-6 and TRBJ2-7, reads DAGVTQSPTHLIKTRGQQVTLRCSPKSGHDTVSWYQQALGQGPQFIFQYYEEEERQRGNFPDRFSGHQFPNYSSELNVNALLLGDSALYLCASSLGSGTGVHEQYFGPGTRLTVT.